Below, 12 T cell receptor beta chains from the same sample are listed, as sequenced in a study of neurological immune-mediated disorders (dated by TCRdb to about 2019). Library generation was performed with 5' RACE. Sequencing was carried out with an Illumina HiSeq 2500. TCRdb handled the public reads itself, with Q25 trimming in fastp and clone calling in MiXCR, and kept productive beta chains. Identical CDR3 protein sequences are pooled into one entry, listed with their most common genes and DNA. This sample gives tens of thousands of distinct CDR3 sequences in total; just under 4% of them show up just once. The leading ten clones occupy roughly 2% of the sample. Sample: CD4+ T cells from blood. Source of these receptors: a woman aged 40 to 55 with multiple sclerosis.

This clonotype was observed many times. The CDR3 loop is CASSQPYRGGGQDTQYF. The CDR3 DNA is TGTGCCAGCAGCCAACCTTACAGGGGGGGTGGTCAGGATACGCAGTATTTT. The chain recombines TRBV3-1 with TRBJ2-3, with D possibly TRBD1 on 8 matching bases. Trimming removed 2 bases at V and 6 bases at J, with 21 bases between. CDR3 length equals 17 residues. Germline values: CDR1 LGHDT, CDR2 YNNKEL (reference sequence).

This clonotype was detected ten times or more. This rearrangement joins TRBV5-1 to TRBJ2-7, with 9 bases matching TRBD1. The V gene end was trimmed by 4 bases and the J gene end by 2 bases; junction bases not matched to a gene: 4. CDR3 length equals 14 residues. Germline V gene sequence: CDR1 SGHRS, CDR2 YFSETQ. DNA of the CDR3: TGCGCCAGCAGCGCCCGGGACAGGGCCTACGAGCAGTACTTC. It encodes CASSARDRAYEQYF.

This clonotype appeared many times. This sequence joins TRBV20-1 and TRBJ2-2, with 7 nucleotides matching TRBD1. V shed 6 bases and J 5 bases; nucleotides not matched to a gene: 9. Looked up from germline, CDR1 is DFQATT and CDR2 is SNEGSKA (reference sequence). This CDR3 has 14 amino acids. CDR3 sequence reads: CSAQRQGRTGELFF. The CDR3 DNA sequence: TGCAGTGCCCAAAGACAGGGCAGGACCGGGGAGCTGTTTTTT.

This clonotype was seen at least ten times. The chain is built from TRBV5-1 and TRBJ2-7; D might be TRBD1 (6 bases). CDR1 and CDR2 (germline): SGHRS, YFSETQ. V was shortened by 0 bases and J by 5 bases, with 9 bases between the two germline ends. The CDR3 loop spans 13 amino acids. DNA for the CDR3: TGCGCCAGCAGCTTGGAGGCAGGGGACGAGCAGTACTTC. It codes for CASSLEAGDEQYF.

This clonotype has ten or more counts. CDR3 sequence (DNA): TGTGCCAGCCGTGAATCGGGGGATCAGCCCCAGCATTTT. It yields the protein CASRESGDQPQHF. The chain carries TRBV7-9 and TRBJ1-5, with D maybe TRBD1 (5 bases). Germline V gene lookup returns CDR1 SEHNR and CDR2 FQNEAQ (reference sequence). The CDR3 contains 13 residues. V was shortened by 8 bases and J by 5 bases, with 13 bases between the two germline ends.

There are many counts of this clonotype. The chain links TRBV5-1 to TRBJ2-7; 12 nucleotides align to TRBD2. V lost 0 bases, J lost 4 bases, and 8 bases stayed unmatched. CDR3 length: 17 amino acids. Germline V CDR1 and CDR2: SGHRS, YFSETQ. The CDR3 sequence is CASSLDMASGGAYEQYF. The CDR3 DNA sequence: TGCGCCAGCAGCTTGGATATGGCTAGCGGGGGGGCGTACGAGCAGTACTTC.

This clonotype has a count of ten or more. The chain couples TRBV2 to TRBJ1-5; no definite D call. Germline loops: CDR1 SNHLY, CDR2 FYNNEI. With 4 bases removed from V and 0 bases from J, the gap between germline ends came to 7 bases. The CDR3 totals 14 residues. The CDR3 coding sequence is TGTGCCAGCAGTGTGAGCGTTAGCAATCAGCCCCAGCATTTT. Translation: CASSVSVSNQPQHF.

The table lists this clonotype with many counts. This rearrangement joins TRBV4-2 to TRBJ2-1; weak D call: TRBD2 (7 bases). Between the trimmed V and J ends, which lost 0 bases and 6 bases, there was a span of 12 bases. The CDR3 runs 15 residues. CDR1 is LGHNA, CDR2 YNFKEQ, per germline. The CDR3 reads CASSQDAGALNEQFF. CDR3 bases: TGTGCCAGCAGCCAAGATGCGGGGGCCCTCAATGAGCAGTTCTTC.

This clonotype was found many times. The J gene is TRBJ2-5, the V gene TRBV25-1; TRBD2 is a possible D gene (6 bases). Germline CDR1 and CDR2: MGHDK and SYGVNS. CDR3 length: 14 residues. V shed 2 bases and J shed 5 bases, with 12 bases lying between them. The CDR3 DNA is TGTGCCAGCAGTGAAGGGGATAGCGGCGAGACCCAGTACTTC. It specifies CASSEGDSGETQYF.

The V gene is TRBV10-3, the J gene TRBJ2-7; D assignment may be TRBD1 or TRBD2 (5 bases each). The germline V gene encodes CDR1 ENHRY and CDR2 SYGVKD. CDR3 size: 14 residues. The V end was cut by 2 bases, the J end by 6 bases, with 14 bases between. The CDR3 spells CAISEAGTSREQYF. As DNA, the CDR3 is TGTGCCATCAGTGAGGCCGGGACCTCTCGCGAGCAGTACTTC.

This clonotype was observed many times. The chain couples TRBV25-1 to TRBJ1-2, with a tentative D call TRBD1 (6 bases). The CDR3 totals 13 residues. V was clipped by 1 base and J by 9 bases, with 12 bases between them. Germline CDR1 and CDR2: MGHDK and SYGVNS. CDR3 protein: CASSELGRDSYTF. CDR3 sequence (DNA): TGTGCCAGCAGTGAATTGGGCCGGGACAGCTACACCTTC.

This clonotype was picked up many times. The V and J genes are TRBV10-3 and TRBJ2-1; 8 nucleotides line up with TRBD2. The CDR3 has 13 amino acids. Germline CDR1 is ENHRY and CDR2 is SYGVKD. The chain's CDR3 is CASRGGLYNEQFF. DNA for the CDR3: TGTGCATCTCGGGGGGGCCTCTACAATGAGCAGTTCTTC.